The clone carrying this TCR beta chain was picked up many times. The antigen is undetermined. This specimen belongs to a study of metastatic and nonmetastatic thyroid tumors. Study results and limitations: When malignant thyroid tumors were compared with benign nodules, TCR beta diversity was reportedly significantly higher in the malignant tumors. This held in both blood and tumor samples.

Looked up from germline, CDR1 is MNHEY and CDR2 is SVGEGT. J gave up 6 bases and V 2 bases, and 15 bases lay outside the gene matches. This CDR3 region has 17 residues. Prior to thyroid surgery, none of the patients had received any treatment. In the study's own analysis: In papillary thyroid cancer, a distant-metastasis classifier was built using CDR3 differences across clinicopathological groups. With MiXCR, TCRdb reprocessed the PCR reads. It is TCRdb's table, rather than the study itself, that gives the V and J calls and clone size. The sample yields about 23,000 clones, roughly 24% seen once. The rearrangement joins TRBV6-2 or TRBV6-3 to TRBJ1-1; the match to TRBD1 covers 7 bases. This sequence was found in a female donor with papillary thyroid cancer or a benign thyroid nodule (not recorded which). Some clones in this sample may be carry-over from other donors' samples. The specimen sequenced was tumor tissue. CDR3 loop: CASSYHSHRQGLPEAFF. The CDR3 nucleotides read TGTGCCAGCAGTTACCACTCCCATCGACAGGGACTGCCTGAAGCTTTCTTT.